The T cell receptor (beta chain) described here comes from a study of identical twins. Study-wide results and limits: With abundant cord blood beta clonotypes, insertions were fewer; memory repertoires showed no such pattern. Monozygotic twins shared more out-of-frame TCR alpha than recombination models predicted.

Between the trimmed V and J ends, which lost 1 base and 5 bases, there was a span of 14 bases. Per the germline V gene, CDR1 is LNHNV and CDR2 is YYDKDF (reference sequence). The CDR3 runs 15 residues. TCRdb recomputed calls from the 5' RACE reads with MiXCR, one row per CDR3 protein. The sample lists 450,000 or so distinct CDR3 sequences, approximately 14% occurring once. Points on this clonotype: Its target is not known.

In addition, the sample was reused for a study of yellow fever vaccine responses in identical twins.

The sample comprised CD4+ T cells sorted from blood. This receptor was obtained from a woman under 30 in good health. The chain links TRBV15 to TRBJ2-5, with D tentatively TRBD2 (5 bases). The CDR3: CATSRGTYGEETQYF. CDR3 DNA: TGTGCCACCAGCAGAGGAACCTATGGGGAGGAGACCCAGTACTTC.